This T cell receptor beta chain was profiled in a study of blood T cell repertoires in COVID-19. Assay used: immunoSEQ multiplex PCR; TCRdb lists only in-frame clones, some missing. The data contain a few hundred thousand clones, over 75% of them singletons. Germline loops: CDR1 MNHEY, CDR2 SMNVEV (reference sequence). V lost 8 bases and J lost 2; bases outside the gene matches: 7. This CDR3 has 15 amino acids. This clone appeared a single time. The TCR comes from a man in his thirties or forties in a cohort exposed to, infected with or recovered from COVID-19 (not recorded which). The rearrangement uses TRBV27 and TRBJ2-5; 11 bases match TRBD2. Sequenced: PBMCs or T cells enriched from blood (not recorded which). In DNA, the CDR3 is TGTGCCAGCCGACCGGGACTAGCGGAACAAGAGACCCAGTACTTC. Translation: CASRPGLAEQETQYF.